Listed below are T cell receptor beta chains from one sample, sequenced in a study of control samples from healthy donors and cancer patients. Here immunoSEQ multiplex PCR was the method, and the copy in TCRdb shows in-frame clones only, minus some. The table includes tens of thousands of clones, less than 95% detected once. The specimen sequenced was blood. These receptors were collected from a man aged 25-40 years in good health. Each CDR3 is given with its conserved first and last residue. A D gene is named only where the DNA matches it firmly. Not every row has a clone size; where given, it reads once, few, many or a size class.

J: TRBJ1-3; V: TRBV5-1; size: NA; D: NA; CDR3: CASSLEAGSSGNTIYF; DNA: TGCGCCAGCAGCTTGGAGGCCGGGAGCTCTGGAAACACCATATATTTT
J: TRBJ2-5; V: TRBV13; size: NA; D: TRBD2; CDR3: CASSPGLAGGGESVETQYF; DNA: TGTGCCAGCAGCCCAGGACTAGCGGGCGGAGGGGAGAGTGTGGAGACCCAGTACTTC
J: TRBJ2-3; V: TRBV7-3; size: NA; D: NA; CDR3: CASSLVPTDTQYF; DNA: TGTGCCAGCAGCTTAGTCCCCACAGATACGCAGTATTTT
J: TRBJ1-1; V: TRBV6-5; size: NA; D: NA; CDR3: CASSYTSVGNTEAFF; DNA: TGTGCCAGCAGTTATACTTCGGTTGGCAACACTGAAGCTTTCTTT
J: TRBJ2-1; V: TRBV11-2; size: NA; D: TRBD1; CDR3: CASSLGTGRYNEQFF; DNA: TGTGCCAGCAGCTTAGGGACAGGGCGATACAATGAGCAGTTCTTC
J: TRBJ1-1; V: TRBV7-3; size: NA; D: NA; CDR3: CASSQGPNTEAFF; DNA: TGTGCCAGCAGCCAGGGCCCGAACACTGAAGCTTTCTTT
J: TRBJ2-5; V: TRBV27; size: NA; D: NA; CDR3: CASRLGQSIQETQYF; DNA: TGTGCCAGCAGGCTTGGACAGTCCATCCAAGAGACCCAGTACTTC
J: TRBJ1-6; V: TRBV5-8; size: NA; D: NA; CDR3: CASSLAGGGSPLHF; DNA: TGTGCCAGCAGCTTGGCCGGGGGGGGCTCACCCCTCCACTTT
J: TRBJ2-7; V: TRBV21-1; size: NA; D: NA; CDR3: CASSTVPRGDTFDHYEQYF; DNA: TGTGCCAGCAGCACAGTTCCTAGGGGAGACACCTTTGATCACTACGAGCAGTACTTC
J: TRBJ1-1; V: TRBV28; size: NA; D: TRBD1; CDR3: CASQGATEAFF; DNA: TGTGCCAGCCAGGGGGCCACTGAAGCTTTCTTT
J: TRBJ2-2; V: TRBV7-2; size: once; D: TRBD2; CDR3: CASSLTGGGQTGELFF; DNA: TGTGCCAGCAGCTTAACGGGCGGGGGGCAAACCGGGGAGCTGTTTTTT
J: TRBJ1-1; V: TRBV25-1; size: NA; D: TRBD1; CDR3: CASSEVDRVTEAFF; DNA: TGTGCCAGCAGTGAGGTTGACAGGGTCACTGAAGCTTTCTTT
J: TRBJ1-4; V: TRBV28; size: NA; D: NA; CDR3: CASSPTRVREKLFF; DNA: TGTGCCAGCAGTCCCACCAGGGTTCGGGAAAAACTGTTTTTT
J: TRBJ1-2; V: TRBV3-1/TRBV3-2; size: NA; D: NA; CDR3: CASSDPGQGDYGYTF; DNA: TGTGCCAGCAGCGACCCGGGACAAGGCGACTATGGCTACACCTTC
J: TRBJ1-3; V: TRBV11-3; size: NA; D: TRBD1; CDR3: CASSLATGVSGNTIYF; DNA: TGTGCCAGCAGCTTAGCAACAGGGGTCTCTGGAAACACCATATATTTT
J: TRBJ2-5; V: TRBV3-1/TRBV3-2; size: NA; D: TRBD2; CDR3: CASSQPFAGVKETQYF; DNA: TGTGCCAGCAGCCAACCTTTTGCGGGGGTAAAAGAGACCCAGTACTTC
J: TRBJ1-1; V: TRBV7-8; size: NA; D: NA; CDR3: CASINGWGPTEAFF; DNA: TGTGCCAGCATCAATGGGTGGGGCCCCACTGAAGCTTTCTTT
J: TRBJ1-2; V: TRBV12-3/TRBV12-4; size: NA; D: NA; CDR3: CASRLGADYTF; DNA: TGTGCCAGCAGGCTTGGGGCAGACTACACCTTC
J: TRBJ2-7; V: TRBV27; size: NA; D: NA; CDR3: CASSLTVLSSYEQYF; DNA: TGTGCCAGCAGTTTAACGGTCCTCAGCTCCTACGAGCAGTACTTC
J: TRBJ2-5; V: TRBV6-2/TRBV6-3; size: once; D: NA; CDR3: CASSYSIWGIKEKLETQYF; DNA: TGTGCCAGCAGTTACTCGATCTGGGGAATAAAAGAGAAATTAGAGACCCAGTACTTC
J: TRBJ2-1; V: TRBV7-2; size: NA; D: NA; CDR3: CASSLHNEQFF; DNA: TGTGCCAGCAGCCTACACAATGAGCAGTTCTTC
J: TRBJ1-2; V: TRBV6-2/TRBV6-3; size: NA; D: TRBD1; CDR3: CASSYPTGGATSYGYTF; DNA: TGTGCCAGCAGTTACCCGACAGGGGGTGCAACCTCGTATGGCTACACCTTC
J: TRBJ1-2; V: TRBV6-5; size: NA; D: TRBD1; CDR3: CASINPGTGIPLF; DNA: TGTGCCAGCATCAACCCTGGGACAGGGATTCCCCTGTTC
J: TRBJ2-5; V: TRBV14; size: once; D: NA; CDR3: CASSQANGRQYF; DNA: TGTGCCAGCAGCCAAGCTAACGGTCGTCAGTACTTC
J: TRBJ2-5; V: TRBV5-6; size: NA; D: NA; CDR3: CASSLDTQETQYF; DNA: TGTGCCAGCAGCTTGGACACCCAAGAGACCCAGTACTTC
J: TRBJ2-3; V: TRBV7-2; size: NA; D: NA; CDR3: CASRKGQRDTQYF; DNA: TGTGCCAGCAGAAAAGGACAGAGAGATACGCAGTATTTT
J: TRBJ1-5; V: TRBV19; size: NA; D: NA; CDR3: CASSPGLNQPQHF; DNA: TGTGCCAGCTCTCCCGGCCTCAATCAGCCCCAGCATTTT
J: TRBJ2-1; V: TRBV27; size: NA; D: TRBD2; CDR3: CATGTSGGVYNEQFF; DNA: TGTGCCACAGGGACTAGCGGGGGCGTCTACAATGAGCAGTTCTTC
J: TRBJ2-1; V: TRBV7-2; size: NA; D: TRBD1; CDR3: CASSPEGALLNEQFF; DNA: TGTGCCAGCAGCCCAGAGGGGGCCCTACTTAATGAGCAGTTCTTC
J: TRBJ1-2; V: TRBV14; size: NA; D: TRBD1; CDR3: CASSFAQGPNYGYTF; DNA: TGTGCCAGCAGCTTTGCACAGGGGCCTAACTATGGCTACACCTTC
J: TRBJ2-3; V: TRBV25-1; size: NA; D: TRBD2; CDR3: CASSETKSSGPSTDTQYF; DNA: TGTGCCAGCAGTGAAACGAAGTCTAGCGGGCCTAGCACAGATACGCAGTATTTT
J: TRBJ1-2; V: TRBV24-1; size: once; D: TRBD1; CDR3: CATSALDRDHGYTF; DNA: TGTGCCACCAGTGCCCTGGACAGGGACCATGGCTACACCTTC
J: TRBJ2-2; V: TRBV27; size: NA; D: NA; CDR3: CASRSRGFNGELFF; DNA: TGTGCCAGCAGAAGTCGGGGGTTCAACGGGGAGCTGTTTTTT
J: TRBJ2-7; V: TRBV12-2; size: NA; D: NA; CDR3: CASRLSVARMTSGEPIVQQYF; DNA: TGTGCAAGTCGCTTAAGTGTGGCCAGGATGACTAGCGGGGAACCTATAGTGCAGCAGTACTTC
J: TRBJ1-1; V: TRBV11-2; size: NA; D: NA; CDR3: CASSSSGMNTEAFF; DNA: TGTGCCAGCAGCTCCTCGGGGATGAACACTGAAGCTTTCTTT
J: TRBJ2-5; V: TRBV5-1; size: NA; D: NA; CDR3: CASSVGLEETQYF; DNA: TGCGCCAGCAGCGTCGGACTGGAAGAGACCCAGTACTTC
J: TRBJ2-1; V: TRBV28; size: NA; D: TRBD2; CDR3: CASSFLFGAGQQFF; DNA: TGTGCCAGCAGTTTCCTATTTGGAGCGGGACAGCAGTTCTTC
J: TRBJ1-1; V: TRBV12-3/TRBV12-4; size: once; D: NA; CDR3: CASSFYDEAFF; DNA: TGTGCCAGCAGTTTTTACGATGAAGCTTTCTTT
J: TRBJ2-7; V: TRBV12-3/TRBV12-4; size: NA; D: NA; CDR3: CASSSPSSEQYF; DNA: TGTGCCAGCAGTTCCCCTTCAAGCGAGCAGTACTTC
J: TRBJ2-7; V: TRBV2; size: NA; D: TRBD2; CDR3: CASSSTSGRPYEQYF; DNA: TGTGCCAGCAGTTCCACTAGCGGGAGGCCCTACGAGCAGTACTTC
J: TRBJ2-2; V: TRBV6-5; size: NA; D: TRBD1; CDR3: CASRTGQTNTGELFF; DNA: TGTGCCAGCAGGACGGGACAGACAAACACCGGGGAGCTGTTTTTT
J: TRBJ1-1; V: TRBV12-3/TRBV12-4; size: NA; D: TRBD1; CDR3: CASRQGNTEAFF; DNA: TGTGCCAGTAGACAGGGAAACACTGAAGCTTTCTTT